The next 17 T cell receptor beta chains were all read from a single sample in a study of blood T cell repertoires in COVID-19. Sequencing used immunoSEQ multiplex PCR; TCRdb keeps in-frame clones, though not all of them. The table lists about 260,000 clones, about 87% of them singletons. The sequenced material came from peripheral blood. The source is a man aged 55-75 years who had recovered from COVID-19.

The J gene is TRBJ2-5, the V gene TRBV4-1; D is possibly TRBD2 (6 bases). This CDR3 contains 15 residues. Germline lookup yields CDR1 MGHRA and CDR2 YSYEKL. V was clipped by 3 bases and J by 5 bases, with 16 bases between them. The CDR3 loop is CASSHRGTSDETQYF. The CDR3 DNA sequence: TGCGCCAGCAGCCACCGCGGGACCTCGGACGAGACCCAGTACTTC.

The chain employs TRBV28 and TRBJ1-2, with D unresolved. The CDR3 loop spans 15 amino acids. Trimming took off 3 bases at V and 10 bases at J, with 21 bases between the two ends. The germline V gene encodes CDR1 MDHEN and CDR2 SYDVKM. This CDR3 reads CASSLDARKPGDYTF. The CDR3 region has the DNA TGTGCCAGCAGTTTGGATGCCAGGAAGCCTGGTGACTACACCTTC.

This chain links TRBV12-3 or TRBV12-4 with TRBJ2-2; D is uncertain. Trimming took 6 bases from V and 2 from J, leaving 7 bases between them. This CDR3 is 13 amino acids long. The CDR3 bases are TGTGCCAGCAGCCCCCTCAACACCGGGGAGCTGTTTTTT. Its protein is CASSPLNTGELFF.

This chain joins TRBV23-1 and TRBJ1-6, with 7 bases identical to TRBD1. TRBV23-1 is an ORF for which the function is uncertain. The CDR3 loop spans 14 amino acids. With 7 bases clipped from V and 8 bases from J, the junction kept 8 bases outside the gene matches. The CDR3 loop is CASTFRTGYSPLHF. The DNA of the CDR3 is TGCGCCAGCACCTTCCGGACAGGTTATTCACCCCTCCACTTT.

The chain joins TRBV19 to TRBJ2-2; 7 bases match TRBD2. Trimming at V came to 3 bases and at J to 9 bases, leaving 16 bases not matched to a gene. The CDR3 covers 17 residues. Looked up from germline, CDR1 is LNHDA and CDR2 is SQIVND (reference sequence). The CDR3 reads CASSIIGPGGIRRELFF. CDR3 bases: TGTGCCAGTAGTATTATTGGCCCGGGGGGTATCAGGAGGGAGCTGTTTTTT.

The sample holds one count of this clone. This chain connects TRBV5-5 to TRBJ2-3, with D maybe TRBD1 (6 bases). The length of the CDR3 is 15 residues. V was shortened by 6 bases and J by 3 bases, with 17 bases between the two germline ends. CDR1 is SGHKS, CDR2 YYEKEE, per germline (reference sequence). The CDR3 sequence is CASNLLQGGTDTQYF. The DNA for the CDR3 is TGTGCCAGCAACCTCCTACAGGGCGGAACAGATACGCAGTATTTT.

This clone was recorded once. The CDR3 sequence is CASSESVFSEAFF. The CDR3 DNA reads as TGCGCCAGCAGTGAATCGGTCTTTTCTGAAGCTTTCTTT. This chain joins TRBV10-1 and TRBJ1-1; D is uncertain. Trimming left V 3 bases short and J 6 bases short, with 11 bases between. Per germline, CDR1 WNHNN and CDR2 SYGVQD (reference sequence). The CDR3 consists of 13 residues.

The chain recombines TRBV6-5 with TRBJ1-3, with D possibly being TRBD1 (5 bases). The germline V and J ends were trimmed by 10 bases and 0 bases, with 10 bases remaining between them. Germline V lookup: CDR1 MNHEY, CDR2 SVGAGI. The CDR3 contains 13 residues. CDR3 protein: CANQGSSGNTIYF. The CDR3 coding sequence is TGTGCCAACCAGGGTAGCTCTGGAAACACCATATATTTT.

The genes are TRBV5-4 and TRBJ2-3; possibly TRBD2 for D (7 bases). The CDR3 covers 15 residues. Trimming took off 0 bases at V and 1 base at J, with 9 bases between the two ends. Germline assignment: CDR1 SGHNT and CDR2 YYREEE (reference sequence). CDR3 sequence (DNA): TGTGCCAGCAGCTTGGGCGGGGGCGGCACAGATACGCAGTATTTT. Its translation: CASSLGGGGTDTQYF. Together with reference TRBV5-4 and TRBJ2-3, the CDR3 gives the full variable domain: ETGVTQSPTHLIKTRGQQVTLRCSSQSGHNTVSWYQQALGQGPQFIFQYYREEENGRGNFPPRFSGLQFPNYSSELNVNALELDDSALYLCASSLGGGGTDTQYFGPGTRLTVL.

This chain uses TRBV5-1 with TRBJ2-5; D is unclear. The CDR3 runs to 14 residues. Germline-derived CDR1 and CDR2 are SGHRS and YFSETQ. Trimming shortened V by 4 bases and J by 5 bases, and 15 bases separated the two germline ends. CDR3 amino acids: CASSLPLGSETQYF. The DNA for the CDR3 is TGCGCCAGCAGCCTGCCGCTGGGTAGCGAGACCCAGTACTTC.

The chain combines TRBV2 with TRBJ2-7, with TRBD1 as a possible D gene (5 bases). This CDR3 has 14 residues. Germline V gene lookup returns CDR1 SNHLY and CDR2 FYNNEI. V was clipped by 3 bases and J by 3 bases, with 12 bases between them. This CDR3 is CASSEEGVRYEQYF. The CDR3 DNA is TGTGCCAGCAGTGAGGAAGGGGTTCGCTACGAGCAGTACTTC.

This clone occurred once. The chain joins TRBV7-9 to TRBJ1-1; D uncertain. The CDR3 is 15 amino acids. V was trimmed by 1 base and J by 0 bases, leaving 9 bases between them. The germline gives CDR1 SEHNR, CDR2 FQNEAQ (reference sequence). The CDR3 DNA follows: TGTGCCAGCAGCTTAGGAACCAGAATGAACACTGAAGCTTTCTTT. Translated: CASSLGTRMNTEAFF.

The V and J genes are TRBV7-3 and TRBJ2-2, with D hard to call. Germline V gene data show CDR1 as SGHTA and CDR2 as FQGTGA. V lost 3 bases and J lost 4, with 12 bases in between. The CDR3 contains 15 residues. The CDR3 protein is CASSFGPAGTGELFF. Here the CDR3 DNA reads TGTGCCAGCAGCTTCGGTCCCGCTGGCACCGGGGAGCTGTTTTTT.

This sequence joins TRBV4-1 and TRBJ1-3, with D possibly being TRBD1 (6 bases). V shed 4 bases and J shed 0 bases, with 10 bases lying between them. Germline V gives CDR1 MGHRA, CDR2 YSYEKL. The CDR3 has 15 amino acids. The CDR3 sequence is CASSRRGASGNTIYF. CDR3 bases: TGCGCCAGCAGCCGCAGGGGAGCCTCTGGAAACACCATATATTTT.

This clone has only one observation. The V and J genes are TRBV7-8 and TRBJ2-5, with D tentatively TRBD2 (5 bases). The germline gives CDR1 SGHVS, CDR2 FQNEAQ. The CDR3 runs to 15 residues. Trimming stripped 1 base from V and 3 bases from J, with 12 bases between. CDR3 DNA: TGTGCCAGCAGCTTAGTGACGAACGGGAAAGAGACCCAGTACTTC. Its protein is CASSLVTNGKETQYF. The full variable domain, with the rest looked up from reference TRBV7-8 and TRBJ2-5, is GAGVSQSPRYKVAKRGQDVALRCDPISGHVSLFWYQQALGQGPEFLTYFQNEAQLDKSGLPSDRFFAERPEGSVSTLKIQRTQQEDSAVYLCASSLVTNGKETQYFGPGTRLLVL.

The table lists this clone with a count of one. The chain joins TRBV30 to TRBJ1-2; D might be TRBD1 (5 bases). This CDR3 spans 17 amino acids. Per the germline V gene, CDR1 is GTSNPN and CDR2 is SVGIG (reference sequence). V was pared by 0 bases and J by 4 bases, with 21 bases between. This CDR3 is CAWSVLIGQGWTYGYTF. As DNA, the CDR3 is TGTGCCTGGAGTGTACTCATCGGGCAGGGTTGGACCTATGGCTACACCTTC.

The chain recombines TRBV5-4 with TRBJ1-5, with 8 nucleotides matching TRBD1. From germline, CDR1 is SGHNT and CDR2 YYREEE (reference sequence). The CDR3 spans 14 residues. Germline trimming cut 4 bases from V and 3 bases from J; bases unmatched to any gene: 3. As DNA, the CDR3 is TGTGCCAGCAGCGTCAGGGGGCTCAATCAGCCCCAGCATTTT. Protein: CASSVRGLNQPQHF.